The 29 T cell receptor beta chains listed next were all sequenced from one sample in a study of blood T cell repertoires in COVID-19. Produced via immunoSEQ multiplex PCR; TCRdb's table is partial and in-frame only. The data contain 50,000 to 75,000 clones, about 76% of them singletons. Sequencing was carried out using peripheral blood. These receptors were collected from a human donor in a cohort sampled during active COVID-19.

The V and J genes are TRBV6-5 and TRBJ1-5; 7 nucleotides match TRBD1. This CDR3 has 14 residues. After removal of 8 bases from V and 6 bases from J, the junction contained 10 bases not matched to a gene. The germline V gene has CDR1 MNHEY and CDR2 SVGAGI. CDR3: CASLGQPSSQPQHF. CDR3 coding DNA: TGTGCCAGCCTGGGACAGCCTTCGAGTCAGCCCCAGCATTTT.

This clone was seen a single time. The chain combines TRBV27 with TRBJ2-1; 10 bases are a match to TRBD1. This CDR3 has 17 amino acids. Germline V CDR1 and CDR2: MNHEY, SMNVEV (reference sequence). The J segment lost 4 bases and the V segment lost 2 bases, leaving 8 bases of the junction unmatched. The CDR3 coding sequence is TGTGCCAGCAGTTTACCCAGGACAGGGGGTGGATACAATGAGCAGTTCTTC. Encoded protein: CASSLPRTGGGYNEQFF.

The chain employs TRBV30 and TRBJ2-1, with D unclear. This CDR3 spans 16 amino acids. V lost 2 bases, J lost 5 bases, and 19 bases lay in between. Germline V lookup: CDR1 GTSNPN, CDR2 SVGIG (reference sequence). CDR3 sequence reads: CAWSTNGVRRNNEQFF. CDR3 coding DNA: TGTGCCTGGAGTACAAACGGAGTCCGGCGGAACAATGAGCAGTTCTTC.

The CDR3 spells CSVVGQGQETQYF. The CDR3 DNA is TGCAGCGTTGTAGGGCAGGGTCAAGAGACCCAGTACTTC. This chain uses TRBV29-1 with TRBJ2-5; weak D call: TRBD1 (5 bases). Germline V gene sequence: CDR1 SQVTM, CDR2 ANQGSEA. Trimming shortened V by 4 bases and J by 2 bases, and 11 bases separated the two germline ends. The CDR3 loop spans 13 amino acids.

The J gene is TRBJ2-2, the V gene TRBV7-9; TRBD1 agrees at 8 bases. The CDR3 spans 15 residues. Trimming at V came to 6 bases and at J to 6 bases, leaving 9 bases not matched to a gene. The germline gives CDR1 SEHNR, CDR2 FQNEAQ (reference sequence). CDR3 sequence: CASRATGVGSGELFF. CDR3 coding DNA: TGTGCCAGCAGAGCGACAGGGGTGGGGTCCGGGGAGCTGTTTTTT.

This clone was observed a few times. This chain connects TRBV5-1 to TRBJ1-6, with TRBD1 identical over 7 bases. This CDR3 has 16 residues. Looked up from germline, CDR1 is SGHRS and CDR2 is YFSETQ. The junction had 4 bases not matched to a gene; V was cut back by 0 bases and J by 4 bases. The CDR3 nucleotides are TGCGCCAGCAGCTTGGAGGGGGCTGGTTATAATTCACCCCTCCACTTT. This encodes CASSLEGAGYNSPLHF.

The chain links TRBV30 to TRBJ2-1; 7 bases match TRBD1. The CDR3 covers 12 residues. Trimming cost V 2 bases and J 7 bases; bases outside gene matches: 2. The germline CDR1 and CDR2 sequences are GTSNPN and SVGIG (reference sequence). DNA for the CDR3: TGTGCCTGGAGTCCACAGGGGAATGAGCAGTTCTTC. This translates into CAWSPQGNEQFF.

J is TRBJ1-1 and V is TRBV29-1; 7 nucleotides match TRBD1. V trimming: 8 bases; J trimming: 3 bases; junction bases outside the gene matches: 3. In germline, CDR1 is SQVTM, CDR2 ANQGSEA. CDR3 length equals 11 residues. Here the CDR3 DNA reads TGCAGCTGCAGGGGGTACACTGAAGCTTTCTTT. It codes for CSCRGYTEAFF.

The rearrangement links TRBV28 to TRBJ1-2, with 9 positions matching TRBD1. CDR3 length: 15 amino acids. Germline values: CDR1 MDHEN, CDR2 SYDVKM. V was pared by 2 bases and J by 2 bases, with 3 bases of the junction left unmatched. Here the CDR3 DNA reads TGTGCCAGCAGTTTACTCGGGACAGGGAACTATGGCTACACCTTC. Its protein is CASSLLGTGNYGYTF.

The chain combines TRBV29-1 with TRBJ2-3, with TRBD1 matching 7 bases. The CDR3 covers 14 residues. CDR1 and CDR2 (germline): SQVTM, ANQGSEA. Trimming cost V 4 bases and J 0 bases; bases outside gene matches: 4. The CDR3 loop reads CSVARTGSTDTQYF. CDR3 nucleotides: TGCAGCGTTGCCCGGACAGGTAGCACAGATACGCAGTATTTT.

This chain joins TRBV28 and TRBJ1-1; TRBD1 matches 8 bases. The ends lost 6 bases at V and 3 bases at J; junction bases unmatched: 6. The CDR3 runs 14 residues. Germline V CDR1 and CDR2: MDHEN, SYDVKM. The CDR3: CASRPPGGHTEAFF. DNA for the CDR3: TGTGCCAGCAGACCCCCAGGGGGCCACACTGAAGCTTTCTTT.

This clone was seen more than once but under ten times. The rearrangement uses TRBV5-4 and TRBJ1-1, with unresolved D. Germline values: CDR1 SGHNT, CDR2 YYREEE (reference sequence). V was pared by 1 base and J by 1 base, with 8 bases between. The CDR3 has 14 residues. The CDR3 region has the DNA TGTGCCAGCAGCTTGTCTTTGTCGAACACTGAAGCTTTCTTT. It yields the protein CASSLSLSNTEAFF.

The V and J genes are TRBV3-1 (or the pseudogene TRBV3-2) and TRBJ1-4; weak D call: TRBD1 (5 bases). Germline V CDR1 and CDR2: LGHDT, YNNKEL (reference sequence). This CDR3 is 17 amino acids long. The V end was cut by 0 bases, the J end by 6 bases, with 17 bases between. The CDR3: CASSQDPLGRGDEKLFF. CDR3 DNA: TGTGCCAGCAGCCAAGATCCCCTGGGCCGGGGGGATGAAAAACTGTTTTTT.

The chain is built from TRBV9 and TRBJ2-1, with TRBD2 matching 7 bases. The CDR3 runs to 15 residues. J was trimmed by 7 bases and V by 0 bases; bases with no gene match: 7. CDR1 and CDR2 from the germline V gene are SGDLS and YYNGEE. CDR3 DNA: TGTGCCAGCAGCGTAGGGGCTAGCGGAGAAAATGAGCAGTTCTTC. Protein product: CASSVGASGENEQFF. Full variable domain (missing parts from reference TRBV9 and TRBJ2-1): DSGVTQTPKHLITATGQRVTLRCSPRSGDLSVYWYQQSLDQGLQFLIQYYNGEERAKGNILERFSAQQFPDLHSELNLSSLELGDSALYFCASSVGASGENEQFFGPGTRLTVL.

This chain joins TRBV30 and TRBJ2-1; unclear D gene. CDR3 length: 12 amino acids. Germline CDR1 and CDR2: GTSNPN and SVGIG (reference sequence). With 7 bases removed from V and 6 bases from J, the gap between germline ends came to 13 bases. Written as DNA, the CDR3 is TGTGCCTCCCTCGAGAGGTTCAATGAGCAGTTCTTC. Residues: CASLERFNEQFF.

The table lists this clone with a count of one. V and J are TRBV9 and TRBJ2-3, with D maybe TRBD2 (6 bases). Per germline, CDR1 SGDLS and CDR2 YYNGEE. Trimming left V 1 base short and J 0 bases short, with 12 bases between. This CDR3 contains 16 residues. This chain's CDR3 is CASSVRAGSSTDTQYF. The DNA for the CDR3 is TGTGCCAGCAGCGTAAGGGCGGGGAGCAGCACAGATACGCAGTATTTT.

The gene calls are TRBV7-2 and TRBJ2-3, with 11 bases aligning to TRBD2. V was clipped by 2 bases and J by 4 bases; unmatched bases: 8. Germline-derived CDR1 and CDR2 are SGHTA and FQGNSA. The CDR3 extends over 17 amino acids. CDR3 protein: CASSLRLAGGGADTQYF. In DNA form, the CDR3 reads TGTGCCAGCAGCTTAAGGCTAGCGGGGGGCGGTGCAGATACGCAGTATTTT.

The genes are TRBV6-5 and TRBJ1-2; D might be TRBD1 (6 bases). The CDR3 sequence is 14 residues long. The V end was cut by 6 bases, the J end by 3 bases, with 14 bases between. In germline, CDR1 is MNHEY, CDR2 SVGAGI. CDR3 region: CASRRDMSDYGYTF. The CDR3 nucleotides are TGTGCCAGCAGAAGGGACATGAGTGACTATGGCTACACCTTC.

This clone came up a few times. The chain combines TRBV3-1 (or the pseudogene TRBV3-2) with TRBJ1-6, with D maybe TRBD1 (5 bases). Trimming took 2 bases from V and 6 from J, leaving 11 bases between them. Germline CDR1 LGHDT, CDR2 YNNKEL (reference sequence). The CDR3 totals 15 residues. The DNA of the CDR3 is TGTGCCAGCAGCCAAATGACAGCTTCTAATTCACCCCTCCACTTT. Its translation is CASSQMTASNSPLHF.

The chain employs TRBV6-5 and TRBJ2-7, with TRBD1 as a possible D gene (6 bases). CDR1 and CDR2 (germline): MNHEY, SVGAGI. V lost 4 bases, J lost 1 base, and 11 bases lay in between. This CDR3 has 14 amino acids. CDR3 DNA sequence: TGTGCCAGCAGTTTCAGGACAGAATCCTACGAGCAGTACTTC. It yields the protein CASSFRTESYEQYF.

The table lists this clone with a few counts. The chain employs TRBV4-1 and TRBJ1-1, with 7 nucleotides matching TRBD1. Germline-derived CDR1 and CDR2 are MGHRA and YSYEKL. With 0 bases clipped from V and 4 bases from J, the junction kept 8 bases outside the gene matches. The CDR3 totals 16 residues. CDR3 region: CASSQDGVRGATEAFF. The DNA for the CDR3 is TGCGCCAGCAGCCAAGATGGTGTCAGGGGGGCCACTGAAGCTTTCTTT.

The CDR3, as DNA: TGTGCCAGTAGTATGTCGGCCGGAGTAGCGGCCTATGGCTACACCTTC. Its protein is CASSMSAGVAAYGYTF. V usage is TRBV19 and J usage is TRBJ1-2; D uncertain. The CDR3 spans 16 residues. V lost 3 bases, J lost 4 bases, and 18 bases lay in between. Germline V gene sequence: CDR1 LNHDA, CDR2 SQIVND (reference sequence).

This clone has only a few counts. CDR3 loop: CASSYGWEGTEAFF. CDR3 nucleotide sequence: TGTGCCAGCAGTTACGGTTGGGAGGGGACTGAAGCTTTCTTT. The chain links TRBV6-5 to TRBJ1-1; tentative D call: TRBD1 (5 bases). This CDR3 region has 14 residues. Trimming pared 2 bases from V and 5 bases from J, leaving 12 bases between. Germline CDR1 MNHEY, CDR2 SVGAGI.

The gene calls are TRBV30 and TRBJ1-5, with TRBD1 as a possible D gene (6 bases). Germline V gene sequence: CDR1 GTSNPN, CDR2 SVGIG (reference sequence). V lost 0 bases, J lost 7 bases, and 10 bases lay in between. This CDR3 contains 13 residues. CDR3 nucleotides: TGTGCCTGGAGTGTGGGGGCGAGGCAGCCCCAGCATTTT. Its translation is CAWSVGARQPQHF.

CDR3 DNA sequence: TGTGCCAGCAGTGTAGCGGGGGGTCCCCTTAAGCTGTTTTTT. Translation: CASSVAGGPLKLFF. The chain links TRBV2 to TRBJ2-2; 10 positions match TRBD2. Germline CDR1 and CDR2: SNHLY and FYNNEI. This CDR3 contains 14 residues. After removal of 4 bases from V and 12 bases from J, the junction contained 8 bases not matched to a gene.

This clone appeared a few times. V and J are TRBV2 and TRBJ1-5; 8 positions match TRBD1. Germline CDR1 is SNHLY and CDR2 is FYNNEI. There are 15 residues in the CDR3. The junction had 5 bases not matched to a gene; V was cut back by 1 base and J by 6 bases. The CDR3 sequence: CASSEGQGASQPQHF. The DNA for the CDR3 is TGTGCCAGCAGTGAAGGGCAGGGGGCGAGTCAGCCCCAGCATTTT.

The rearrangement links TRBV29-1 to TRBJ1-1, with D tentatively TRBD1 (6 bases). Germline V lookup: CDR1 SQVTM, CDR2 ANQGSEA. V shed 7 bases and J shed 5 bases, with 14 bases lying between them. The CDR3 loop spans 12 amino acids. Here the CDR3 DNA reads TGCAGCGGGTACAGGGTGAGGACTGAAGCTTTCTTT. Translated: CSGYRVRTEAFF.

This chain joins TRBV7-2 and TRBJ2-2, with TRBD2 matching over 10 bases. The CDR3 totals 20 residues. V lost 0 bases and J lost 7; bases outside the gene matches: 17. Germline lookup yields CDR1 SGHTA and CDR2 FQGNSA. The DNA of the CDR3 is TGTGCCAGCAGCTTAGCAGCTGGGACTACTAGCGGGGCGCGTGGCGGGGAGCTGTTTTTT. It translates to CASSLAAGTTSGARGGELFF.

The J gene is TRBJ2-2, the V gene TRBV6-5; a possible D gene is TRBD1 (5 bases). The germline V and J ends were trimmed by 8 bases and 4 bases, with 14 bases remaining between them. The CDR3 runs 14 residues. Per the germline V gene, CDR1 is MNHEY and CDR2 is SVGAGI. CDR3 sequence reads: CASSGQTGTGELFF. As DNA, the CDR3 is TGTGCCAGCTCCGGACAAACGGGCACCGGGGAGCTGTTTTTT.